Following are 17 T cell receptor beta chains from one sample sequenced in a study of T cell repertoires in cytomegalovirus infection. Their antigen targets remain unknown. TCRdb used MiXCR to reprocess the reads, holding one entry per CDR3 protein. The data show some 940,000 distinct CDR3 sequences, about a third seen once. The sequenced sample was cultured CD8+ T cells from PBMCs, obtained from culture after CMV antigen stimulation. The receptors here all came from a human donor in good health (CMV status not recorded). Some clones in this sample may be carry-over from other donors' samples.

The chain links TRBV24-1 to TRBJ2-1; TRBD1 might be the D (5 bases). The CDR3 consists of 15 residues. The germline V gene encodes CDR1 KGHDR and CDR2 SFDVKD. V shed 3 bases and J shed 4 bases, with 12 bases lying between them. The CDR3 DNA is TGTGCCACCAGTGATAGGGCAGGGAATTACAATGAGCAGTTCTTC. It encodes CATSDRAGNYNEQFF.

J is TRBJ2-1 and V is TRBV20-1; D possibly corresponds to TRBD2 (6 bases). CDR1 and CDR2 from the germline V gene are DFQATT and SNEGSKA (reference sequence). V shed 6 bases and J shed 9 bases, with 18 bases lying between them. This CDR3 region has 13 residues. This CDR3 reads CSALWREVGEQFF. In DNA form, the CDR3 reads TGCAGTGCCCTGTGGAGGGAAGTCGGTGAGCAGTTCTTC.

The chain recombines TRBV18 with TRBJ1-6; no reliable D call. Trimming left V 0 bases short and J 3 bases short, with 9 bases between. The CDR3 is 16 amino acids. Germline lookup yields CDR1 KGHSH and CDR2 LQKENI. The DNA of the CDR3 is TGTGCCAGCTCACCACCGAGCCAGCGCTATAATTCACCCCTCCACTTT. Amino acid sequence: CASSPPSQRYNSPLHF.

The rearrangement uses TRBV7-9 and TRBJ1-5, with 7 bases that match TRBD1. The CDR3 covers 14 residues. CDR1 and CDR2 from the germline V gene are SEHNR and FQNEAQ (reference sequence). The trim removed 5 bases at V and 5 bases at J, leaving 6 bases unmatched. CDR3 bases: TGTGCCAGCAGCCAGCAGGGGGAGGATCAGCCCCAGCATTTT. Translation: CASSQQGEDQPQHF.

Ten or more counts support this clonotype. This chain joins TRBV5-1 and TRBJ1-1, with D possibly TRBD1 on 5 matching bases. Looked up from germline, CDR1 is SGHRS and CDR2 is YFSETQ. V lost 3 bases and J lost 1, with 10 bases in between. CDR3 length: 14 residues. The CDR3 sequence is CASSYRGENTEAFF. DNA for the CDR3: TGCGCCAGCAGCTATCGGGGGGAGAACACTGAAGCTTTCTTT.

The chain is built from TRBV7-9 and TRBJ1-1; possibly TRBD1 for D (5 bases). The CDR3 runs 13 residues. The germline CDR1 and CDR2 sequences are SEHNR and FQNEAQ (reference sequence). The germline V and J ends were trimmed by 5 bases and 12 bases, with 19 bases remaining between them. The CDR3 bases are TGTGCCAGCAGCGCCGATTTTGACAGATGGCCTTTCTTT. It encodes CASSADFDRWPFF.

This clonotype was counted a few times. The CDR3 loop reads CASSLNNRKYNEQFF. Here the CDR3 DNA reads TGTGCCAGCAGCTTAAACAACAGAAAGTACAATGAGCAGTTCTTC. V usage is TRBV7-9 and J usage is TRBJ2-1, with D unclear. Germline CDR1 is SEHNR and CDR2 is FQNEAQ (reference sequence). CDR3 length: 15 amino acids. Between the trimmed V and J ends, which lost 2 bases and 4 bases, there was a span of 12 bases.

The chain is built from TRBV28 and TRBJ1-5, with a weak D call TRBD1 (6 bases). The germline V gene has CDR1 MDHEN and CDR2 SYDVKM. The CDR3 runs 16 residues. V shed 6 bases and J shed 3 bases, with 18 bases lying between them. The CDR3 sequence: CASSPPTDSLNQPQHF. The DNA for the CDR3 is TGTGCCAGCAGCCCCCCCACGGACAGCCTCAATCAGCCCCAGCATTTT.

The CDR3: CATSEASSSYNSPLHF. The CDR3 DNA reads TGTGCCACCAGTGAGGCTTCGAGCTCCTATAATTCACCCCTCCACTTT. The V gene is TRBV24-1, the J gene TRBJ1-6; D is undetermined. The CDR3 runs 16 residues. V shed 4 bases and J shed 0 bases, with 9 bases lying between them. The germline V gene encodes CDR1 KGHDR and CDR2 SFDVKD.

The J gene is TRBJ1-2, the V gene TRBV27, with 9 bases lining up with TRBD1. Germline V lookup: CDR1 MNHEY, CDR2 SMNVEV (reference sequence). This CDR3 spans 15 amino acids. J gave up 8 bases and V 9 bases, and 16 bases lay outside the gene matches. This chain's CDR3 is CASRPKGQGMSGYTF. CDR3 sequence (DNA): TGTGCCAGTAGACCTAAGGGACAGGGAATGAGCGGCTACACCTTC.

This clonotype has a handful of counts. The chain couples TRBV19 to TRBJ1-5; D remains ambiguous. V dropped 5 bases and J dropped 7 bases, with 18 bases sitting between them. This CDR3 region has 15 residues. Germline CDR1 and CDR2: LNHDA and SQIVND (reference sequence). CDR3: CASSGLGRSWQPQHF. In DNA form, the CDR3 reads TGTGCCAGTAGTGGGTTAGGTAGGAGCTGGCAGCCCCAGCATTTT. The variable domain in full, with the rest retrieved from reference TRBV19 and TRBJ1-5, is DGGITQSPKYLFRKEGQNVTLSCEQNLNHDAMYWYRQDPGQGLRLIYYSQIVNDFQKGDIAEGYSVSREKKESFPLTVTSAQKNPTAFYLCASSGLGRSWQPQHFGDGTRLSIL.

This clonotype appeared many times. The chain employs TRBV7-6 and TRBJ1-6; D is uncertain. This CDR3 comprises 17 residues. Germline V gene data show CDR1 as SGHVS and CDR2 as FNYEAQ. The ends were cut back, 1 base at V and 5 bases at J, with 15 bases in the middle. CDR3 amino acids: CASSLEGFIGNNSPLHF. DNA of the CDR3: TGTGCCAGCAGCTTAGAGGGTTTTATAGGGAATAATTCACCCCTCCACTTT.

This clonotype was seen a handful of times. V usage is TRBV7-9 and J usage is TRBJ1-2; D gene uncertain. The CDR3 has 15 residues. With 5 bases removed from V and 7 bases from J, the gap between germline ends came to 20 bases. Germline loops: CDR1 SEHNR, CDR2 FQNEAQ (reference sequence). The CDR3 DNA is TGTGCCAGCAGCCCCCGGACTGGAGAAAATCGTGGCTACACCTTC. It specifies CASSPRTGENRGYTF.

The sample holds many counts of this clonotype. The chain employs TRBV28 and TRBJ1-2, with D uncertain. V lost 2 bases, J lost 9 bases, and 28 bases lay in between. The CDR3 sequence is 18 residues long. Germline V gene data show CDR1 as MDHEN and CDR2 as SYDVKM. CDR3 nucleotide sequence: TGTGCCAGCAGTTTACCTCTACTGGGTATCGCTTCCGGGGTTAGCTACACCTTC. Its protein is CASSLPLLGIASGVSYTF.

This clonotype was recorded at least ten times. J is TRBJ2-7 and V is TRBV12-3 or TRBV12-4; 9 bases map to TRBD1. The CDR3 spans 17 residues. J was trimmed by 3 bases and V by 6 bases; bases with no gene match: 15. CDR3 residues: CASSLGQGQHLGYEQYF. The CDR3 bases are TGTGCCAGCAGCCTAGGACAGGGGCAACATCTGGGCTACGAGCAGTACTTC.

The CDR3: CASSGRGPLGNEQFF. CDR3 bases: TGTGCCAGCAGCGGGCGGGGGCCGCTCGGGAATGAGCAGTTCTTC. This sequence joins TRBV9 and TRBJ2-1; the D gene is possibly TRBD2 (7 bases). V was clipped by 3 bases and J by 7 bases, with 17 bases between them. Germline V gene lookup returns CDR1 SGDLS and CDR2 YYNGEE. There are 15 residues in the CDR3.

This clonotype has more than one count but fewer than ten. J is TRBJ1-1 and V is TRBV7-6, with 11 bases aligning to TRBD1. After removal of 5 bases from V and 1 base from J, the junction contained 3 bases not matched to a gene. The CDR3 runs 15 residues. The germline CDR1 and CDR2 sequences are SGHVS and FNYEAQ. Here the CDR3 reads CASSMDRGPNTEAFF. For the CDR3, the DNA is TGTGCCAGCAGCATGGACAGGGGGCCGAACACTGAAGCTTTCTTT. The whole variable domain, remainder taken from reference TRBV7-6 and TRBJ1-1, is GAGVSQSPRYKVTKRGQDVALRCDPISGHVSLYWYRQALGQGPEFLTYFNYEAQQDKSGLPNDRFSAERPEGSISTLTIQRTEQRDSAMYRCASSMDRGPNTEAFFGQGTRLTVV.